These T cell receptor beta chains were read from a single sample in a study of blood T cell repertoires in COVID-19. Sequencing used immunoSEQ multiplex PCR; TCRdb keeps in-frame clones, though not all of them. The sample holds under 250,000 clones; about nine tenths are singletons and the top ten take about 6.7%. The sample consisted of peripheral blood. The receptors originated from a woman between 25 and 40 years old with COVID-19, enrolled during active disease. The CDR3 runs from the conserved cysteine through the conserved F or W. The D gene is left open where the match is weak. Some rows have no size entry. The others give once, few or many, or a class for an expanded clone.

v_call: TRBV7-2
d_call: TRBD1
clone_size: NA
j_call: TRBJ1-4
cdr3_aa: CASSLTGGGNEKLFF
cdr3_nt: TGTGCCAGCAGCTTAACAGGGGGCGGTAATGAAAAACTGTTTTTT

v_call: TRBV28
d_call: NA
clone_size: NA
j_call: TRBJ2-5
cdr3_aa: CASSFLLSAFDRLVETQYF
cdr3_nt: TGTGCCAGCAGTTTCCTTCTGTCGGCTTTCGACAGGCTTGTAGAGACCCAGTACTTC

v_call: TRBV19
d_call: TRBD1
clone_size: NA
j_call: TRBJ2-5
cdr3_aa: CATLGAGGETQYF
cdr3_nt: TGTGCCACCTTGGGGGCAGGGGGCGAGACCCAGTACTTC

v_call: TRBV28
d_call: TRBD2
clone_size: NA
j_call: TRBJ2-5
cdr3_aa: CASRPGTSGSRGETQYF
cdr3_nt: TGTGCCAGCAGACCCGGGACTAGCGGGAGCAGGGGGGAGACCCAGTACTTC

v_call: TRBV7-8
d_call: NA
clone_size: NA
j_call: TRBJ2-1
cdr3_aa: CASSLELANEQFF
cdr3_nt: TGTGCCAGCAGCTTAGAACTAGCCAATGAGCAGTTCTTC

v_call: TRBV4-2
d_call: TRBD1
clone_size: NA
j_call: TRBJ2-7
cdr3_aa: CASSQTGGRSYEQYF
cdr3_nt: TGTGCCAGCAGCCAAACAGGGGGAAGATCCTACGAGCAGTACTTC

v_call: TRBV5-1
d_call: NA
clone_size: few
j_call: TRBJ1-1
cdr3_aa: CASSTGQIMNTEAFF
cdr3_nt: TGCGCCAGCAGCACCGGACAGATTATGAACACTGAAGCTTTCTTT

v_call: TRBV5-8
d_call: TRBD2
clone_size: once
j_call: TRBJ2-5
cdr3_aa: CATSRADTGTSFQETQYF
cdr3_nt: TGTGCCACCAGCCGGGCCGATACCGGGACTAGTTTTCAAGAGACCCAGTACTTC

v_call: TRBV9
d_call: NA
clone_size: NA
j_call: TRBJ1-3
cdr3_aa: CASSVGQGNTIYF
cdr3_nt: TGTGCCAGCAGCGTTGGACAGGGAAACACCATATATTTT

v_call: TRBV7-2
d_call: TRBD1
clone_size: NA
j_call: TRBJ2-4
cdr3_aa: CASSLGGTGGDIQYF
cdr3_nt: TGTGCCAGCAGCCTAGGGGGGACAGGGGGAGACATTCAGTACTTC

v_call: TRBV5-4
d_call: NA
clone_size: NA
j_call: TRBJ2-2
cdr3_aa: CASSLDPGANTGELFF
cdr3_nt: TGTGCCAGCAGCTTGGATCCGGGAGCAAACACCGGGGAGCTGTTTTTT

v_call: TRBV10-1
d_call: NA
clone_size: few
j_call: TRBJ2-1
cdr3_aa: CASSSAGPRFF
cdr3_nt: TGCGCCAGCTCCTCAGCGGGTCCGCGGTTCTTC

v_call: TRBV6-6
d_call: NA
clone_size: NA
j_call: TRBJ1-3
cdr3_aa: CASRQQGANSGNTIYF
cdr3_nt: TGTGCCAGCAGACAACAGGGTGCTAACTCTGGAAACACCATATATTTT

v_call: TRBV5-1
d_call: TRBD1
clone_size: NA
j_call: TRBJ1-4
cdr3_aa: CASSWGTGINEKLFF
cdr3_nt: TGCGCCAGCAGCTGGGGGACAGGCATCAATGAAAAACTGTTTTTT

v_call: TRBV18
d_call: NA
clone_size: NA
j_call: TRBJ1-3
cdr3_aa: CASSPVGGRAGNTIYF
cdr3_nt: TGTGCCAGCTCACCAGTCGGGGGAAGGGCTGGAAACACCATATATTTT

v_call: TRBV7-9
d_call: NA
clone_size: NA
j_call: TRBJ2-1
cdr3_aa: CASSYSAGAVNEQFF
cdr3_nt: TGTGCCAGCAGCTATAGTGCGGGGGCTGTCAATGAGCAGTTCTTC

v_call: TRBV4-1
d_call: TRBD2
clone_size: NA
j_call: TRBJ2-1
cdr3_aa: CASSQLGPGLAVFF
cdr3_nt: TGCGCCAGCAGCCAGCTAGGGCCGGGACTAGCGGTGTTCTTC

v_call: TRBV2
d_call: TRBD1
clone_size: few
j_call: TRBJ2-1
cdr3_aa: CASSRQGLNEQFF
cdr3_nt: TGTGCCAGCAGCCGACAGGGTTTGAATGAGCAGTTCTTC

v_call: TRBV15
d_call: NA
clone_size: NA
j_call: TRBJ1-5
cdr3_aa: CATSSRREQPQHF
cdr3_nt: TGTGCCACCAGCAGTAGGAGAGAACAGCCCCAGCATTTT

v_call: TRBV4-1
d_call: TRBD2
clone_size: NA
j_call: TRBJ2-3
cdr3_aa: CASSQVAGGTDTQYF
cdr3_nt: TGCGCCAGCAGCCAAGTAGCGGGGGGTACAGATACGCAGTATTTT

v_call: TRBV18
d_call: TRBD2
clone_size: once
j_call: TRBJ2-2
cdr3_aa: CASSPGTSGSLLNTGELFF
cdr3_nt: TGTGCCAGCTCACCGGGGACTAGCGGGAGCCTCCTAAACACCGGGGAGCTGTTTTTT

v_call: TRBV11-3
d_call: NA
clone_size: NA
j_call: TRBJ1-2
cdr3_aa: CASSLEGGYGYTF
cdr3_nt: TGTGCCAGCAGCTTAGAGGGCGGGTATGGCTACACCTTC

v_call: TRBV27
d_call: NA
clone_size: few
j_call: TRBJ2-7
cdr3_aa: CASSLDQGYEQYF
cdr3_nt: TGTGCCAGCAGTCTAGATCAGGGTTACGAGCAGTACTTC

v_call: TRBV11-2
d_call: NA
clone_size: NA
j_call: TRBJ2-1
cdr3_aa: CASTPLPGGLHEQFF
cdr3_nt: TGTGCCAGCACCCCACTCCCCGGGGGGCTACATGAGCAGTTCTTC

v_call: TRBV7-2
d_call: NA
clone_size: NA
j_call: TRBJ1-2
cdr3_aa: CASSLSPGGYTF
cdr3_nt: TGTGCCAGCAGCTTAAGCCCCGGGGGCTACACCTTC

v_call: TRBV7-2
d_call: TRBD1
clone_size: NA
j_call: TRBJ1-2
cdr3_aa: CASSPTPEGAAGYTF
cdr3_nt: TGTGCCAGCAGCCCTACCCCCGAGGGGGCGGCTGGCTACACCTTC

v_call: TRBV19
d_call: TRBD1
clone_size: NA
j_call: TRBJ1-2
cdr3_aa: CASSVGTGGYGYTF
cdr3_nt: TGTGCCAGTAGCGTCGGGACAGGGGGCTATGGCTACACCTTC

v_call: TRBV4-1
d_call: NA
clone_size: NA
j_call: TRBJ1-1
cdr3_aa: CASSQDPRGIGSFF
cdr3_nt: TGCGCCAGCAGCCAAGATCCCAGGGGCATTGGGTCTTTCTTT

v_call: TRBV14
d_call: TRBD1
clone_size: NA
j_call: TRBJ2-7
cdr3_aa: CASSRDRAREQYF
cdr3_nt: TGTGCCAGCAGCCGGGACAGAGCTCGCGAGCAGTACTTC

v_call: TRBV4-3
d_call: TRBD1
clone_size: NA
j_call: TRBJ2-7
cdr3_aa: CASSQALYNRGDEQYF
cdr3_nt: TGCGCCAGCAGCCAAGCGCTATATAACAGGGGTGACGAGCAGTACTTC

v_call: TRBV19
d_call: NA
clone_size: NA
j_call: TRBJ2-2
cdr3_aa: CASSIAQGNAGELFF
cdr3_nt: TGTGCCAGTAGTATAGCCCAGGGAAACGCCGGGGAGCTGTTTTTT

v_call: TRBV12-3/TRBV12-4
d_call: NA
clone_size: NA
j_call: TRBJ2-1
cdr3_aa: CASSFFDEQFF
cdr3_nt: TGTGCCAGCAGTTTCTTTGATGAGCAGTTCTTC

v_call: TRBV5-4
d_call: TRBD1
clone_size: NA
j_call: TRBJ1-5
cdr3_aa: CASSAGQGSNQPQHF
cdr3_nt: TGTGCCAGCAGCGCCGGACAGGGAAGCAATCAGCCCCAGCATTTT

v_call: TRBV11-3
d_call: NA
clone_size: NA
j_call: TRBJ2-3
cdr3_aa: CASSPGQTRRTDTQYF
cdr3_nt: TGTGCCAGCAGCCCAGGACAGACCCGAAGGACAGATACGCAGTATTTT

v_call: TRBV11-3
d_call: TRBD2
clone_size: NA
j_call: TRBJ2-5
cdr3_aa: CASSRLAGRETQYF
cdr3_nt: TGTGCCAGCAGCAGACTAGCGGGAAGGGAGACCCAGTACTTC

v_call: TRBV7-2
d_call: TRBD2
clone_size: NA
j_call: TRBJ2-1
cdr3_aa: CASSLAREGGYNEQFF
cdr3_nt: TGTGCCAGCAGCTTAGCGCGGGAGGGGGGCTACAATGAGCAGTTCTTC